This note documents a single T cell receptor beta chain sequence. What it binds is unknown. Trimming cost V 3 bases and J 4 bases, with 7 bases left between them. The length of the CDR3 is 13 residues. CDR1 and CDR2 (germline): MDHEN, SYDVKM. The sample originates from a study of shared clonotypes between healthy human individuals. Naive CD8 cells were CD45RO-negative, positively selected for CCR7, excluding terminally differentiated effector memory CD45RA+ cells. Study-wide findings and caveats: Larger estimated richness was generally seen in naive subsets than in memory subsets.

Replicate PCRs for sorted subsets used approximately 190 ng DNA; this equaled tens of thousands of T cell genomes. Clones were sequenced by immunoSEQ multiplex PCR, and TCRdb holds only the in-frame ones, with some missing. Of 800,000 to 950,000 clones listed, roughly 96% were seen once; the top ten hold 0.2% to 0.25%. Sequenced input: naive CD8+ T cells sorted from blood. The chain links TRBV28 to TRBJ1-5; D gene unclear. The TCR was taken from a young man in good health. In nucleotides, the CDR3 is TGTGCCAGCAGTTTTGGGGTTAATCAGCCCCAGCATTTT. Its protein is CASSFGVNQPQHF. Based on the CDR3 plus reference TRBV28 and TRBJ1-5, the full variable domain is DVKVTQSSRYLVKRTGEKVFLECVQDMDHENMFWYRQDPGLGLRLIYFSYDVKMKEKGDIPEGYSVSREKKERFSLILESASTNQTSMYLCASSFGVNQPQHFGDGTRLSIL.